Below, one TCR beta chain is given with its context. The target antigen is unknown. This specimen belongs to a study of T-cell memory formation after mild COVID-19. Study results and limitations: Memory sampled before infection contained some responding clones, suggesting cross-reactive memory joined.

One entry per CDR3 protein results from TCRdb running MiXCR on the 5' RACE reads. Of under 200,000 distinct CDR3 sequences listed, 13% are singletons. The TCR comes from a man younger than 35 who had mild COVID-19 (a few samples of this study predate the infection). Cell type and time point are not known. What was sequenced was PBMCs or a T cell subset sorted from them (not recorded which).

CDR3 amino acids: CASSPQGGPTYNEQFF. The CDR3 DNA reads TGCGCCAGCAGCCCTCAAGGGGGGCCTACCTACAATGAGCAGTTCTTC. The V gene is TRBV5-1, the J gene TRBJ2-1; D is perhaps TRBD1 or TRBD2 (6 bases each). V lost 4 bases and J 2 bases, leaving 16 bases between the germline ends. The length of the CDR3 is 16 residues. Germline CDR1 reads SGHRS; CDR2 reads YFSETQ.